These 31 T cell receptor beta chains came from one sample sequenced in a study of blood T cell repertoires in COVID-19 (dated by TCRdb to about 2020). The library relied on the immunoSEQ multiplex PCR assay. Held by TCRdb, this immuneACCESS table contains in-frame sequences only and omits some clones. Under half of the omission traces to an unresolved V gene where checked; the cause of the rest is unknown. The table for this sample lists hundreds of thousands of clones; 83% of them were counted only once. The top ten hold roughly 2.6% of the sample. The sequencing sample was made of peripheral blood. The source is a woman aged 40 to 55 with active or convalescent COVID-19.

The chain combines TRBV28 with TRBJ1-5; perhaps TRBD1 as D (6 bases). Germline values: CDR1 MDHEN, CDR2 SYDVKM. The CDR3 covers 14 residues. V lost 8 bases, J lost 1 base, and 12 bases lay in between. The CDR3 spells CASYRAWSNQPQHF. In DNA, the CDR3 is TGTGCCAGCTACAGGGCTTGGAGCAATCAGCCCCAGCATTTT.

This chain links TRBV27 with TRBJ1-1; perhaps TRBD1 as D (5 bases). The germline V and J ends were trimmed by 2 bases and 5 bases, with 9 bases remaining between them. The CDR3 is 13 residues long. Per germline, CDR1 MNHEY and CDR2 SMNVEV (reference sequence). The CDR3 DNA sequence: TGTGCCAGCAGTTTAGGGGGGAAGACTGAAGCTTTCTTT. Protein: CASSLGGKTEAFF.

The rearrangement joins TRBV4-1 to TRBJ1-5; TRBD1 matches 10 bases. The length of the CDR3 is 16 residues. From germline, CDR1 is MGHRA and CDR2 YSYEKL. With 0 bases clipped from V and 3 bases from J, the junction kept 2 bases outside the gene matches. CDR3 loop: CASSQDGTGVNQPQHF. CDR3 bases: TGCGCCAGCAGCCAAGATGGGACAGGGGTCAATCAGCCCCAGCATTTT.

The chain recombines TRBV9 with TRBJ2-3; TRBD2 matches 8 bases. J gave up 3 bases and V 1 base, and 4 bases lay outside the gene matches. The germline V gene has CDR1 SGDLS and CDR2 YYNGEE. The CDR3 loop spans 15 amino acids. Here the CDR3 reads CASSVSGSGTDTQYF. The CDR3 bases are TGTGCCAGCAGCGTAAGCGGGAGTGGAACAGATACGCAGTATTTT.

The V gene is TRBV19, the J gene TRBJ1-5, with a tentative D call TRBD1 (6 bases). The CDR3 is 16 amino acids. Germline V gene data show CDR1 as LNHDA and CDR2 as SQIVND (reference sequence). V dropped 8 bases and J dropped 3 bases, with 20 bases sitting between them. CDR3 protein: CASRAGAATFNQPQHF. CDR3 DNA: TGTGCCAGTCGCGCGGGGGCGGCAACCTTCAATCAGCCCCAGCATTTT.

This chain connects TRBV25-1 to TRBJ2-1; D uncertain. Germline lookup yields CDR1 MGHDK and CDR2 SYGVNS. The CDR3 has 13 residues. V lost 4 bases to trimming and J lost 2 bases, with 6 bases between them. The CDR3 sequence is CASSGATYNEQFF. Here the CDR3 DNA reads TGTGCCAGCAGTGGGGCAACCTACAATGAGCAGTTCTTC.

The table lists this clone with a count of one. V usage is TRBV19 and J usage is TRBJ1-4, with D tentatively TRBD1 (5 bases). There are 15 residues in the CDR3. In germline, CDR1 is LNHDA, CDR2 SQIVND (reference sequence). Trimming shortened V by 3 bases and J by 10 bases, and 18 bases separated the two germline ends. The CDR3 nucleotides read TGTGCCAGTAGTATGGTTACCGGGCTCGGGGGAAAACTGTTTTTT. This encodes CASSMVTGLGGKLFF. The whole variable domain, remainder taken from reference TRBV19 and TRBJ1-4, is DGGITQSPKYLFRKEGQNVTLSCEQNLNHDAMYWYRQDPGQGLRLIYYSQIVNDFQKGDIAEGYSVSREKKESFPLTVTSAQKNPTAFYLCASSMVTGLGGKLFFGSGTQLSVL.

This clone was counted a single time. This chain uses TRBV15 with TRBJ1-5; D gene uncertain. Germline V lookup: CDR1 LNHNV, CDR2 YYDKDF (reference sequence). The ends were cut back, 7 bases at V and 7 bases at J, with 14 bases in the middle. This CDR3 is 13 amino acids long. The CDR3 DNA reads TGTGCCACCAACCCGTCGATAGCCCAGCCCCAGCATTTT. It yields the protein CATNPSIAQPQHF.

The rearrangement uses TRBV4-1 and TRBJ2-7, with D possibly TRBD1 on 6 matching bases. Trimming removed 1 base at V and 6 bases at J, with 25 bases between. Germline-derived CDR1 and CDR2 are MGHRA and YSYEKL. The CDR3 runs to 18 residues. CDR3 loop: CASSQALGRGGKGLEQYF. The CDR3 DNA reads TGCGCCAGCAGCCAAGCCCTGGGCAGGGGCGGTAAGGGCCTCGAGCAGTACTTC.

The chain recombines TRBV7-9 with TRBJ1-2, with 10 bases identical to TRBD1. V was pared by 2 bases and J by 1 base, with 4 bases of the junction left unmatched. The length of the CDR3 is 16 residues. Per germline, CDR1 SEHNR and CDR2 FQNEAQ (reference sequence). The chain's CDR3 is CASSLLGQGVNYGYTF. The DNA for the CDR3 is TGTGCCAGCAGCTTATTAGGACAGGGGGTTAACTATGGCTACACCTTC.

This clone was seen a few times. The chain employs TRBV27 and TRBJ2-1; 9 bases agree with TRBD1. Germline V gives CDR1 MNHEY, CDR2 SMNVEV (reference sequence). The CDR3 is 14 amino acids. J was trimmed by 6 bases and V by 6 bases; bases with no gene match: 6. This CDR3 is CASSGTGMSNEQFF. The DNA of the CDR3 is TGTGCCAGCAGCGGGACAGGGATGTCCAATGAGCAGTTCTTC.

The V call is TRBV7-9, the J call TRBJ1-5; 7 nucleotides align to TRBD1. Losses at the gene ends were 4 bases for V and 5 bases for J; bases not matched to a gene: 5. Germline CDR1 and CDR2: SEHNR and FQNEAQ (reference sequence). The CDR3 extends over 14 amino acids. CDR3 amino acids: CASSYGTADQPQHF. The CDR3 nucleotides read TGTGCCAGCAGCTACGGGACAGCTGATCAGCCCCAGCATTTT.

The V gene is TRBV6-5, the J gene TRBJ1-2, with TRBD1 identical over 11 bases. CDR1 and CDR2 (germline): MNHEY, SVGAGI. With V trimmed by 7 bases and J by 8 bases, 6 bases remained unmatched. The CDR3 sequence is 13 residues long. DNA of the CDR3: TGTGCCAGCACAGGACAGGGGGCTCAAGGCTACACCTTC. Translated: CASTGQGAQGYTF.

The chain couples TRBV5-4 to TRBJ2-1; 11 bases fit TRBD1. Germline loops: CDR1 SGHNT, CDR2 YYREEE (reference sequence). CDR3 length: 15 residues. Trimming removed 4 bases from V and 4 bases from J; junction bases left unmatched: 4. CDR3 nucleotide sequence: TGTGCCAGCAGCCCGGACAGGGGGCAGTACAATGAGCAGTTCTTC. Translated: CASSPDRGQYNEQFF. Together with reference TRBV5-4 and TRBJ2-1, the CDR3 gives the full variable domain: ETGVTQSPTHLIKTRGQQVTLRCSSQSGHNTVSWYQQALGQGPQFIFQYYREEENGRGNFPPRFSGLQFPNYSSELNVNALELDDSALYLCASSPDRGQYNEQFFGPGTRLTVL.

Regarding this clone: At one of its ends the junction is not consistent with the germline gene, which may arise from a read error. This chain links TRBV7-7 with TRBJ1-6, with D maybe TRBD1 (5 bases). The CDR3 runs 17 residues. Per the germline V gene, CDR1 is SSHAT and CDR2 is FNYEAQ (reference sequence). The DNA for the CDR3 is TGTGCTAGCAGCTTAGTCCCGGACATGACATCGAATTCACCCCTCCACTTT. Translating gives CASSLVPDMTSNSPLHF.

The chain uses TRBV6-1 and TRBJ1-1; D might be TRBD1 (6 bases). This CDR3 comprises 16 residues. Germline V gives CDR1 MNHNS, CDR2 SASEGT. Trimming shortened V by 2 bases and J by 3 bases, and 16 bases separated the two germline ends. The CDR3 reads CASSERAGVGDTEAFF. The CDR3 coding sequence is TGTGCCAGCAGTGAACGGGCAGGGGTAGGGGACACTGAAGCTTTCTTT.

The CDR3 DNA is TGTGCCTGGAGTGTACCCGGGACAGGGGATGCCGGGGAGCTGTTTTTT. Amino acid sequence: CAWSVPGTGDAGELFF. The chain uses TRBV30 and TRBJ2-2, with 10 bases fitting TRBD1. Germline V lookup: CDR1 GTSNPN, CDR2 SVGIG (reference sequence). CDR3 size: 16 residues. J gave up 6 bases and V 0 bases, and 7 bases lay outside the gene matches.

The chain uses TRBV19 and TRBJ1-4; tentative D call: TRBD1 (5 bases). V was shortened by 6 bases and J by 0 bases, with 23 bases between the two germline ends. Germline lookup yields CDR1 LNHDA and CDR2 SQIVND (reference sequence). The length of the CDR3 is 19 residues. The CDR3 DNA sequence: TGTGCCAGTAGCCGGCTTAGGGGTTCGATCTCGGCAACTAATGAAAAACTGTTTTTT. The encoded protein is CASSRLRGSISATNEKLFF.

The rearrangement uses TRBV7-2 and TRBJ1-5; the match to TRBD1 covers 7 bases. The V gene's germline CDR1 is SGHTA and CDR2 FQGNSA. The CDR3 totals 14 residues. J was trimmed by 0 bases and V by 8 bases; bases with no gene match: 4. This chain's CDR3 is CASGDSNSNQPQHF. The DNA of the CDR3 is TGTGCCAGCGGGGACAGTAATAGCAATCAGCCCCAGCATTTT.

The chain couples TRBV19 to TRBJ2-7; TRBD2 is a possible D gene (6 bases). The germline V and J ends were trimmed by 3 bases and 4 bases, with 16 bases remaining between them. The length of the CDR3 is 15 residues. Germline V gene lookup returns CDR1 LNHDA and CDR2 SQIVND (reference sequence). The CDR3 spells CASSIETGVRYEQYF. The CDR3 DNA follows: TGTGCCAGTAGTATCGAGACGGGAGTTCGGTACGAGCAGTACTTC.

This clone was picked up many times. The rearrangement links TRBV11-2 to TRBJ1-1; 8 bases map to TRBD1. This CDR3 is 15 amino acids long. V lost 5 bases and J lost 4; bases outside the gene matches: 9. From germline, CDR1 is SGHAT and CDR2 FQNNGV. The CDR3 DNA sequence: TGTGCCAGCAGCACCGACAGGGGAAGGGGCACTGAAGCTTTCTTT. This translates into CASSTDRGRGTEAFF.

V and J are TRBV5-6 and TRBJ2-1; 13 bases match TRBD2. Germline-derived CDR1 and CDR2 are SGHDT and YYEEEE. CDR3 length: 18 amino acids. Trimming removed 3 bases from V and 1 base from J; junction bases left unmatched: 7. DNA for the CDR3: TGTGCCAGCAGCTCCCTAACTAGCGGGAGGGCTTCCTACAATGAGCAGTTCTTC. Amino acids: CASSSLTSGRASYNEQFF.

V usage is TRBV24-1 and J usage is TRBJ2-7, with 7 bases aligning to TRBD1. The V gene end was trimmed by 3 bases and the J gene end by 7 bases; junction bases not matched to a gene: 8. Germline CDR1 is KGHDR and CDR2 is SFDVKD. This CDR3 spans 14 amino acids. Here the CDR3 reads CATSDPQGVEEQYF. The CDR3 DNA sequence: TGTGCCACCAGTGATCCCCAGGGGGTTGAGGAGCAGTACTTC.

With regard to this clone: The junction and the germline gene differ at one end; a read error may be behind it. The chain joins TRBV18 to TRBJ1-1, with 9 bases matching TRBD1. Germline V gives CDR1 KGHSH, CDR2 LQKENI. CDR3 size: 13 residues. Here the CDR3 DNA reads TGTGCCAGCTCACTCCGGGACAGGGTGAAGGAGGGCTTT. Translation gives CASSLRDRVKEGF.

This chain links TRBV6-6 with TRBJ2-3; a possible D gene is TRBD1 (5 bases). Trimming shortened V by 5 bases and J by 3 bases, and 21 bases separated the two germline ends. Per the germline V gene, CDR1 is MNHNY and CDR2 is SVGAGI (reference sequence). The CDR3 totals 17 residues. CDR3 protein: CASSLLRAGSLTDTQYF. CDR3 nucleotides: TGTGCCAGCAGTCTATTACGGGCAGGGTCATTAACAGATACGCAGTATTTT.

V and J are TRBV9 and TRBJ1-2; maybe TRBD1 (5 bases). Trimming took 4 bases from V and 2 from J, leaving 12 bases between them. This CDR3 contains 14 residues. Looked up from germline, CDR1 is SGDLS and CDR2 is YYNGEE. CDR3 sequence: CASSSDGGNYGYTF. The CDR3 nucleotides read TGTGCCAGCAGCTCGGACGGGGGGAACTATGGCTACACCTTC.

The CDR3 protein is CASSQDWRVDYGYTF. Written as DNA, the CDR3 is TGCGCCAGCAGCCAAGATTGGAGGGTAGACTATGGCTACACCTTC. The V and J genes are TRBV4-3 and TRBJ1-2; D gene unclear. V lost 0 bases and J 3 bases, leaving 11 bases between the germline ends. The CDR3 extends over 15 amino acids. Germline lookup yields CDR1 LGHNA and CDR2 YSLEER.

The chain links TRBV24-1 to TRBJ2-5, with TRBD2 identical over 9 bases. CDR3 length: 13 residues. Germline V gene lookup returns CDR1 KGHDR and CDR2 SFDVKD. The junction had 2 bases not matched to a gene; V was cut back by 5 bases and J by 5 bases. The CDR3 DNA follows: TGTGCCACCAGTGGGACTAGCGCCGAGACCCAGTACTTC. It yields the protein CATSGTSAETQYF.

The rearrangement links TRBV5-1 to TRBJ2-1; TRBD1 matches at 8 bases. With V trimmed by 1 base and J by 9 bases, 12 bases remained unmatched. The CDR3 loop spans 16 amino acids. Germline-derived CDR1 and CDR2 are SGHRS and YFSETQ. The CDR3 region is CASSLKPDRDTGEQFF. The CDR3 DNA reads as TGCGCCAGCAGCTTGAAACCGGACAGGGATACAGGTGAGCAGTTCTTC. The full variable domain, completed using reference TRBV5-1 and TRBJ2-1, is KAGVTQTPRYLIKTRGQQVTLSCSPISGHRSVSWYQQTPGQGLQFLFEYFSETQRNKGNFPGRFSGRQFSNSRSEMNVSTLELGDSALYLCASSLKPDRDTGEQFFGPGTRLTVL.

The chain recombines TRBV5-1 with TRBJ2-1, with 8 bases lining up with TRBD1. The V segment lost 1 base and the J segment 8 bases; nucleotides outside the gene matches: 8. CDR3 size: 15 residues. Germline-derived CDR1 and CDR2 are SGHRS and YFSETQ. The CDR3 protein is CASSLWATGEDEQFF. The CDR3 DNA is TGCGCCAGCAGCTTGTGGGCGACAGGGGAGGATGAGCAGTTCTTC. The full variable domain, rest sourced from reference TRBV5-1 and TRBJ2-1, is KAGVTQTPRYLIKTRGQQVTLSCSPISGHRSVSWYQQTPGQGLQFLFEYFSETQRNKGNFPGRFSGRQFSNSRSEMNVSTLELGDSALYLCASSLWATGEDEQFFGPGTRLTVL.

This chain uses TRBV2 with TRBJ1-1; possible D gene TRBD1, 6 bases. The CDR3 length is 12 residues. V shed 6 bases and J shed 1 base, with 6 bases lying between them. Germline CDR1 and CDR2: SNHLY and FYNNEI. The CDR3 sequence: CASRDRNTEAFF. CDR3 nucleotide sequence: TGTGCCAGCAGGGACAGGAACACTGAAGCTTTCTTT.